This is a list of T cell receptor beta chains from one sample in a study of PD-1 blockade in mismatch repair-deficient tumors. Profiling relied on immunoSEQ multiplex PCR, and the TCRdb table lists in-frame clones only, not all of them. The data show tens of thousands of clones, with 81% seen just once and roughly 2.5% held by the top ten. Sequencing was performed on peripheral blood, taken 12 weeks after starting pembrolizumab. The receptors come from an adult with mismatch repair-deficient cancer. Each CDR3 is given with its conserved first and last residue. D genes are given only for firm matches. Rows may omit the clone size; those that give it use once, few, many or a size class.

>.|TRBJ1-1|.|TRBV14
CASSQDMVGEHGEAFF
TGTGCCAGCAGCCAAGATATGGTGGGGGAACACGGTGAAGCTTTCTTT
>TRBD2|TRBJ2-1|.|TRBV29-1
CSVGGLAGPASFF
TGCAGCGTGGGGGGACTAGCGGGGCCCGCTTCCTTCTTC
>.|TRBJ2-7|.|TRBV19
CASTDLGEQYF
TGTGCCAGTACGGATCTCGGCGAGCAGTACTTC
>.|TRBJ2-7|few|TRBV18
CASSPASKAYEQYF
TGTGCCAGCTCACCAGCAAGTAAAGCCTACGAGCAGTACTTC
>TRBD1|TRBJ1-2|.|TRBV19
CASSMNRGRNDGYTF
TGTGCCAGTAGTATGAACAGGGGGCGGAACGATGGCTACACCTTC
>TRBD1|TRBJ1-2|.|TRBV4-3
CASSQDGRTGNGYTF
TGCGCCAGCAGCCAAGATGGCAGGACAGGGAATGGCTACACCTTC
>TRBD2|TRBJ2-3|.|TRBV5-1
CASSFRLAGVLDTQYF
TGCGCCAGCAGCTTTCGACTAGCGGGAGTATTAGATACGCAGTATTTT
>TRBD2|TRBJ2-1|.|TRBV11-2
CASSLSAGGDNEQFF
TGTGCCAGCAGCTTATCAGCGGGAGGAGACAATGAGCAGTTCTTC
>TRBD1|TRBJ1-2|.|TRBV5-3
CASSFQGAFYGYTF
TGTGCCAGCAGTTTTCAGGGGGCCTTCTATGGCTACACCTTC
>.|TRBJ2-1|.|TRBV7-2
CASSLASGSEIRNEQFF
TGTGCCAGCAGCTTAGCTAGTGGGAGTGAAATAAGAAATGAGCAGTTCTTC
>.|TRBJ2-3|.|TRBV7-2
CASSWTGETQYF
TGTGCCAGCAGCTGGACCGGGGAAACGCAGTATTTT
>TRBD1|TRBJ1-1|.|TRBV18
CASSPDGTGIGLTEAFF
TGTGCCAGCTCACCCGACGGGACAGGGATAGGACTGACTGAAGCTTTCTTT
>.|TRBJ1-1|.|TRBV4-3
CASTFGGNTEAFF
TGCGCCAGCACCTTCGGGGGGAACACTGAAGCTTTCTTT
>TRBD1|TRBJ1-2|.|TRBV27
CASSFRTGVRGYTF
TGTGCCAGCAGTTTTCGGACAGGGGTCAGAGGCTACACCTTC
>.|TRBJ2-1|.|TRBV5-1
CASSLAYNEQFF
TGCGCCAGCAGCCTTGCCTACAATGAGCAGTTCTTC
>.|TRBJ2-7|.|TRBV5-1
CASSIDGLRGEQYF
TGCGCCAGCAGCATCGACGGGTTACGAGGCGAGCAGTACTTC
>TRBD2|TRBJ2-7|.|TRBV28
CASREQQPGLAGGLGNEQYF
TGTGCCAGCAGGGAACAACAACCGGGACTAGCGGGAGGCTTGGGGAACGAGCAGTACTTC